This T cell receptor (beta chain) was obtained from a study of breast tumors, draining lymph nodes, adjacent tissues. Breast cancer patients provided tissue from their axillary draining lymph nodes. The CDR3 contains 14 residues. Trimming pared 3 bases from V and 1 base from J, leaving 13 bases between. Germline CDR1 reads DFQATT; CDR2 reads SNEGSKA (reference sequence). MiXCR, applied by TCRdb to the multiplex PCR reads, yields one record per CDR3 protein. The sample comprises 290,000 or so distinct CDR3 sequences, 30% of which are singletons, and 0.85% to 1.2% rests with the top ten. General study points: Data only fit, rather than demonstrated, lymph node origin of most tumor T cells.

This clonotype has at least ten counts. What it binds is not known. J is TRBJ2-7 and V is TRBV20-1; D is possibly TRBD1 (5 bases). This clonotype was obtained from a female donor with breast cancer. Some clones in this sample may be carry-over from other donors' samples. Sample: axillary lymph node tissue. The chain's CDR3 is CSARTAQKSYEQYF. The CDR3 coding sequence is TGCAGTGCTAGGACAGCTCAGAAGTCCTACGAGCAGTACTTC.